This T cell receptor (beta chain) was observed in a study of blood T cell repertoires in COVID-19. Study summary: Samples came from the United States, Italy and Spain, spanning acute and convalescent COVID-19. T cells, B-cell-depleted T cells, or PBMCs supplied cDNA or gDNA.

Authors' processing steps: Amplification of reference gene primers was used by the study to estimate nucleated cell counts. Assay: immunoSEQ multiplex PCR; the TCRdb copy retains only in-frame clones and omits some. From that table come the V and J calls and clone size; the DNA was used to work out D and trimming. The table includes more than 120,000 clones, 87% detected once. Trimming at V came to 3 bases and at J to 6 bases, leaving 8 bases not matched to a gene. CDR1 SGHRS and CDR2 YFSETQ come from the germline V gene. The CDR3 length is 14 residues. This TCR was sampled from a woman between 45 and 65 years old with acute or convalescent COVID-19. What was sequenced was peripheral blood. This chain joins TRBV5-1 and TRBJ1-2; 7 nucleotides match TRBD1. CDR3 bases: TGCGCCAGCAGCTCTGAGGGGGCGCGAAATGGCTACACCTTC. Protein product: CASSSEGARNGYTF.